The 26 T cell receptor beta chains given below trace back to one sample, sequenced in a study of shared clonotypes between healthy human individuals. Naive CD8 cells comprised CD45RO-negative, CCR7-positively selected cells, excluding terminally differentiated effector memory CD45RA+ cells. TCRdb's table, derived via immunoSEQ multiplex PCR, lists solely in-frame clones and lacks some. This table holds millions of clones, about 95% found once. The sequenced material came from naive CD8+ T cells sorted from blood. The receptors shown here come from a man in his late teens or twenties in good health.

This sequence joins TRBV9 and TRBJ1-2; D call uncertain. This CDR3 has 13 residues. V lost 4 bases to trimming and J lost 4 bases, with 11 bases between them. Germline V gene sequence: CDR1 SGDLS, CDR2 YYNGEE. Here the CDR3 reads CASSLGYGYGYTF. CDR3 DNA: TGTGCCAGCAGCCTAGGGTACGGCTATGGCTACACCTTC.

V is TRBV27 and J is TRBJ1-6, with a possible D match to TRBD1 (5 bases). Trimming took 8 bases from V and 7 from J, leaving 12 bases between them. The CDR3 length is 13 residues. Germline-derived CDR1 and CDR2 are MNHEY and SMNVEV (reference sequence). The CDR3 loop reads CASGGIENSPLHF. CDR3 nucleotide sequence: TGTGCCAGCGGGGGGATCGAAAATTCACCCCTCCACTTT.

The V gene is TRBV11-2, the J gene TRBJ2-5; no definite D call. V was shortened by 5 bases and J by 4 bases, with 14 bases between the two germline ends. The CDR3 contains 14 residues. CDR1 SGHAT and CDR2 FQNNGV come from the germline V gene. CDR3 sequence (DNA): TGTGCCAGCAGCCCACGGTGGGTAGGAGAGACCCAGTACTTC. It is translated as CASSPRWVGETQYF.

This chain connects TRBV21-1 to TRBJ2-7; the D call in the table, TRBD2, was not verified against the DNA. TRBV21-1 is described as a pseudogene. The CDR3 is 13 residues long. The CDR3 DNA follows: TGTGCCAGTCCTCCGGGACTCTCCTACGAGCAGTACTTC. Its translation: CASPPGLSYEQYF.

The gene calls are TRBV11-2 and TRBJ2-1; no definite D call. V was shortened by 5 bases and J by 0 bases, with 11 bases between the two germline ends. The germline V gene encodes CDR1 SGHAT and CDR2 FQNNGV. The CDR3 covers 15 residues. The CDR3 DNA sequence: TGTGCCAGCAGCGCCTTAGCACGCTCCTACAATGAGCAGTTCTTC. Encoded protein: CASSALARSYNEQFF. Variable domain in full (rest from reference TRBV11-2 and TRBJ2-1): EAGVAQSPRYKIIEKRQSVAFWCNPISGHATLYWYQQILGQGPKLLIQFQNNGVVDDSQLPKDRFSAERLKGVDSTLKIQPAKLEDSAVYLCASSALARSYNEQFFGPGTRLTVL.

The rearrangement uses TRBV14 and TRBJ2-5, with 11 bases fitting TRBD2. This CDR3 has 16 residues. The trim removed 5 bases at V and 1 base at J, leaving 6 bases unmatched. Germline values: CDR1 SGHDN, CDR2 FVKESK. Written as DNA, the CDR3 is TGTGCCAGCAGCTTACCGGGACTAGCGGTCCAAGAGACCCAGTACTTC. Protein product: CASSLPGLAVQETQYF.

Here the CDR3 DNA reads TGTGCCAGCAGTCCCCGACAGGGGGTGGACACAGATACGCAGTATTTT. It yields the protein CASSPRQGVDTDTQYF. V and J are TRBV28 and TRBJ2-3; 9 bases map to TRBD1. The V segment lost 5 bases and the J segment 2 bases; nucleotides outside the gene matches: 8. The CDR3 spans 16 residues. The germline gives CDR1 MDHEN, CDR2 SYDVKM.

The gene calls are TRBV4-1 and TRBJ2-2, with 7 bases matching TRBD2. Germline CDR1 MGHRA, CDR2 YSYEKL. The CDR3 has 17 residues. Germline trimming cut 1 base from V and 0 bases from J; bases unmatched to any gene: 5. The DNA for the CDR3 is TGCGCCAGCAGCCAAGGGGAGGGACTCTCGAACACCGGGGAGCTGTTTTTT. Residues: CASSQGEGLSNTGELFF.

The gene calls are TRBV19 and TRBJ1-1; no definite D call. The CDR3 sequence is 11 residues long. V gave up 8 bases and J gave up 8 bases, with 12 bases separating them. Germline V gives CDR1 LNHDA, CDR2 SQIVND (reference sequence). The CDR3 region has the DNA TGTGCCAGTGGCCTTGGGGAGGAAGCTTTCTTT. Its protein product is CASGLGEEAFF.

In its sample, this clone was seen once. This sequence joins TRBV27 and TRBJ1-1; 7 bases line up with TRBD1. The CDR3 runs 12 residues. V gave up 5 bases and J gave up 5 bases; unmatched junction bases: 2. Germline CDR1 is MNHEY and CDR2 is SMNVEV (reference sequence). The CDR3 DNA reads TGTGCCAGCAGTAGGACAGGAACTGAAGCTTTCTTT. Translating it yields CASSRTGTEAFF.

The rearrangement links TRBV15 to TRBJ1-5; the D gene is possibly TRBD1 (5 bases). V was cut by 5 bases and J by 7 bases, with 9 bases left in between. Germline V gene sequence: CDR1 LNHNV, CDR2 YYDKDF (reference sequence). The CDR3 extends over 12 amino acids. Here the CDR3 DNA reads TGTGCCACCAGCGAAACAGGCCAGCCCCAGCATTTT. Protein product: CATSETGQPQHF.

This clone was seen once. This chain connects TRBV4-3 to TRBJ2-7, with D possibly TRBD2 on 6 matching bases. Germline CDR1 and CDR2: LGHNA and YSLEER. This CDR3 spans 15 amino acids. The V and J ends lost 0 bases and 0 bases respectively, with 9 bases between them. This CDR3 is CASSQEGLSSYEQYF. CDR3 DNA sequence: TGCGCCAGCAGCCAAGAGGGACTGAGCTCCTACGAGCAGTACTTC.

V usage is TRBV30 and J usage is TRBJ2-7, with 8 bases aligning to TRBD1. Trimming at V came to 0 bases and at J to 2 bases, leaving 6 bases not matched to a gene. The CDR3 covers 15 residues. Germline CDR1 is GTSNPN and CDR2 is SVGIG (reference sequence). The CDR3 nucleotides read TGTGCCTGGAGTGTACTTCCAGGGGGCCCCTACGAGCAGTACTTC. Translated: CAWSVLPGGPYEQYF.

Remarks on this clone: Other DNA sequences from this sample encode an identical CDR3 as well. V is TRBV9 and J is TRBJ2-7; 7 bases line up with TRBD2. The CDR3 is 13 amino acids. CDR1 SGDLS and CDR2 YYNGEE come from the germline V gene. The ends lost 3 bases at V and 3 bases at J; junction bases unmatched: 3. The CDR3 region is CASSAGEGYEQYF. In DNA form, the CDR3 reads TGTGCCAGCAGCGCGGGGGAGGGCTACGAGCAGTACTTC.

Turning to this clone: This specimen includes other DNA sequences encoding the same CDR3. V and J are TRBV6-5 and TRBJ2-7; D gene unclear. Looked up from germline, CDR1 is MNHEY and CDR2 is SVGAGI. This CDR3 comprises 13 residues. With 7 bases removed from V and 1 base from J, the gap between germline ends came to 11 bases. CDR3 nucleotide sequence: TGTGCCAGCACGTCTGGACCTTCCTACGAGCAGTACTTC. Translation gives CASTSGPSYEQYF.

Comments on this clone: Within the sample, other DNA sequences also encode this same CDR3. The chain is built from TRBV6-5 and TRBJ1-5; 9 positions agree with TRBD1. The CDR3 spans 14 residues. J was trimmed by 4 bases and V by 2 bases; bases with no gene match: 0. The germline V gene encodes CDR1 MNHEY and CDR2 SVGAGI. CDR3 amino acids: CASSYGTGNQPQHF. The CDR3 DNA is TGTGCCAGCAGTTACGGGACAGGGAATCAGCCCCAGCATTTT.

The V gene is TRBV2, the J gene TRBJ2-3; 10 bases agree with TRBD2. The CDR3 contains 14 residues. Germline trimming cut 8 bases from V and 4 bases from J; bases unmatched to any gene: 6. In germline, CDR1 is SNHLY, CDR2 FYNNEI. The CDR3 loop is CASRGSGGADTQYF. The CDR3 DNA sequence: TGTGCCAGCCGAGGAAGCGGGGGGGCAGATACGCAGTATTTT. Combining the CDR3 with reference TRBV2 and TRBJ2-3 gives the whole variable domain EPEVTQTPSHQVTQMGQEVILRCVPISNHLYFYWYRQILGQKVEFLVSFYNNEISEKSEIFDDQFSVERPDGSNFTLKIRSTKLEDSAMYFCASRGSGGADTQYFGPGTRLTVL.

The CDR3 loop is CASSLLARSRETQYF. CDR3 in DNA: TGTGCCAGCAGTTTACTTGCACGCTCGCGAGAGACCCAGTACTTC. The chain employs TRBV28 and TRBJ2-5; D uncertain. This CDR3 has 15 residues. V was cut by 2 bases and J by 4 bases, with 14 bases left in between. Germline values: CDR1 MDHEN, CDR2 SYDVKM.

This sequence joins TRBV2 and TRBJ2-2, with TRBD2 identical over 8 bases. CDR1 and CDR2 (germline): SNHLY, FYNNEI. Unmatched junction bases numbered 5, after V lost 8 bases and J lost 0 bases. CDR3 length equals 15 residues. CDR3 region: CASGKTSANTGELFF. The CDR3 nucleotides are TGTGCCAGCGGCAAGACTAGCGCGAACACCGGGGAGCTGTTTTTT.

J is TRBJ2-7 and V is TRBV28; a weak D match, TRBD1 (6 bases). Trimming removed 3 bases at V and 1 base at J, with 10 bases between. Germline lookup yields CDR1 MDHEN and CDR2 SYDVKM. CDR3 length equals 14 residues. This CDR3 reads CASSFSQGSYEQYF. CDR3 DNA sequence: TGTGCCAGCAGTTTCTCACAGGGATCCTACGAGCAGTACTTC.

The V gene is TRBV7-9, the J gene TRBJ1-2, with no clear D. The ends were cut back, 7 bases at V and 3 bases at J, with 21 bases in the middle. Germline-derived CDR1 and CDR2 are SEHNR and FQNEAQ (reference sequence). The CDR3 consists of 16 residues. The CDR3 loop reads CASKAATFGEDYGYTF. The CDR3 DNA reads TGTGCCAGCAAAGCGGCGACTTTCGGGGAGGACTATGGCTACACCTTC.

V usage is TRBV11-2 and J usage is TRBJ2-3; 13 positions match TRBD2. CDR1 and CDR2 from the germline V gene are SGHAT and FQNNGV. The CDR3 runs 18 residues. Trimming cost V 0 bases and J 2 bases; bases outside gene matches: 5. In DNA form, the CDR3 reads TGTGCCAGCAGCTTAGATTCGGGACTAGCGGGGATCACAGATACGCAGTATTTT. Protein product: CASSLDSGLAGITDTQYF.

The rearrangement uses TRBV7-8 and TRBJ2-7; TRBD2 might be the D (6 bases). This CDR3 comprises 13 residues. Trimming pared 5 bases from V and 3 bases from J, leaving 11 bases between. Germline loops: CDR1 SGHVS, CDR2 FQNEAQ. The CDR3 region has the DNA TGTGCCAGCAGCGGAGCGCGGGGCTACGAGCAGTACTTC. Its protein is CASSGARGYEQYF.

The chain joins TRBV5-6 to TRBJ1-5, with a weak D call TRBD1 (6 bases). Trimming removed 0 bases from V and 11 bases from J, with 9 bases in between. The CDR3 extends over 12 amino acids. The germline V gene encodes CDR1 SGHDT and CDR2 YYEEEE. CDR3 region: CASSLGGGAQHF. For the CDR3, the DNA is TGTGCCAGCAGCTTGGGAGGGGGAGCCCAGCATTTT.

The chain links TRBV27 to TRBJ2-7; D is ambiguous. Germline CDR1 and CDR2: MNHEY and SMNVEV (reference sequence). Trimming stripped 3 bases from V and 4 bases from J, with 10 bases between. This CDR3 is 13 amino acids long. CDR3 protein: CASSFGSPYEQYF. CDR3 bases: TGTGCCAGCAGTTTCGGAAGCCCTTACGAGCAGTACTTC.

The V and J genes are TRBV4-1 and TRBJ2-7; possibly TRBD2 for D (6 bases). The CDR3 runs 13 residues. Germline CDR1 reads MGHRA; CDR2 reads YSYEKL. Trimming shortened V by 4 bases and J by 2 bases, and 9 bases separated the two germline ends. The CDR3 region has the DNA TGCGCCAGCAGCCCCGGGGGTCCCTACGAGCAGTACTTC. It specifies CASSPGGPYEQYF.